One T cell receptor (beta chain) is described in this entry. These data originate in a study of blood T cell repertoires in COVID-19. V shed 3 bases, J shed 10 bases, and the junction held 7 bases outside the gene matches. The length of the CDR3 is 15 residues. Germline loops: CDR1 SGHTA, CDR2 FQGNSA. Source study methods: Amplified reference gene primers provided the basis for estimating nucleated cell counts. TCRdb keeps only in-frame clones here, not all; method: immunoSEQ multiplex PCR. The V and J calls and clone size were taken over from that table, and D and trimming were inferred from the DNA. The profile shows roughly 97,000 clones, approximately 90% of them singletons.

The chain links TRBV7-2 to TRBJ2-1, with 12 bases matching TRBD1. The sequence derives from a man in his 60s with acute or convalescent COVID-19. Sequencing was carried out using peripheral blood. The CDR3 loop is CASSFRDRGRLEQFF. The DNA of the CDR3 is TGTGCCAGCAGCTTTAGGGACAGGGGGCGCCTGGAGCAGTTCTTC.